This TCR beta chain is drawn from a study of shared clonotypes between healthy human individuals. General observations from the study: Naive subsets usually exceeded memory subsets in estimated richness.

Deep-level settings were used for running the assay. Generated by immunoSEQ multiplex PCR, the TCRdb table keeps only in-frame clones and is missing some. The sample shows 2 million to 2.5 million clones, roughly 93% of them seen only once. Details on this clone: Its antigen remains unknown. The same CDR3 is also encoded by other DNA sequences in this sample.

CDR3 length equals 13 residues. V lost 0 bases and J 7 bases, leaving 10 bases between the germline ends. The germline CDR1 and CDR2 sequences are KGHSH and LQKENI. The rearrangement joins TRBV18 to TRBJ2-7; a possible D gene is TRBD1 (6 bases). This receptor was obtained from a man aged 18 to 29 in good health. Some clones in this sample may be carry-over from other donors' samples. The sample was naive CD4+ T cells from PBMCs. Subset described: CD45RA+ positively selected. The CDR3 reads CASSPPGRGEQYF. CDR3 bases: TGTGCCAGCTCACCACCGGGAAGGGGGGAGCAGTACTTC.